This T cell receptor (beta chain) was captured in a study of T cell repertoires in cytomegalovirus infection. In the study overall: From public TCR beta signatures came an indication of both CMV infection and matching HLA type. Study-level points and caveats: Across the ex vivo response, the dominant clonotypes were HLA-C-restricted CMV-specific TCR beta clonotypes. Cumulative frequency of public TCR beta families picked out carriers of CMV plus the relevant HLA.

This clonotype was seen only a few times. Its cognate antigen is unknown. TCRdb independently ran MiXCR on the reads; one entry per CDR3 protein. The table includes around 450,000 distinct CDR3 sequences, around 32% detected once. The sequencing sample was made of PBMCs. This sequence was found in a human donor in good health (CMV status not recorded). Some clones in this sample may be carry-over from other donors' samples.

The CDR3 sequence: CASLRGAGTGELFF. CDR3 nucleotide sequence: TGTGCCAGCCTCCGGGGCGCAGGGACCGGGGAGCTGTTTTTT. The genes are TRBV5-4 and TRBJ2-2; D could derive from TRBD1 or TRBD2 (5 bases each). The CDR3 covers 14 residues. Germline CDR1 is SGHNT and CDR2 is YYREEE (reference sequence). Trimming cost V 7 bases and J 5 bases, with 15 bases left between them.